These 28 T cell receptor beta chains were sequenced from one sample in a study of early T cells in non-severe SARS-CoV-2 infection (dated by TCRdb to about 2021). Libraries were built with 5' RACE. The sequencer listed for this sample is NextSeq 500. TCRdb passed the public sequencing reads through fastp at Q25 and MiXCR, retaining productive beta sequences. Every entry covers one CDR3 protein and lists the most common genes and DNA from its rows. This sample gives tens of thousands of distinct CDR3 sequences in total; less than 9.5% of them show up just once. The ten largest clones capture approximately 3.6% of the sample. Sequences were obtained from whole blood. The receptor set was obtained from an adult who was a healthcare worker with PCR-confirmed SARS-CoV-2 infection or an uninfected control (not recorded which).

This clonotype came up a few times. The rearrangement joins TRBV5-4 to TRBJ1-1; maybe TRBD1 (5 bases). With 4 bases removed from V and 2 bases from J, the gap between germline ends came to 12 bases. This CDR3 region has 14 residues. The germline gives CDR1 SGHNT, CDR2 YYREEE (reference sequence). Here the CDR3 DNA reads TGTGCCAGCAGCACCGGGACTGATAACACTGAAGCTTTCTTT. Protein sequence: CASSTGTDNTEAFF.

The rearrangement links TRBV25-1 to TRBJ2-7, with 8 bases lining up with TRBD2. In germline, CDR1 is MGHDK, CDR2 SYGVNS. The CDR3 sequence is 15 residues long. Trimming took 2 bases from V and 3 from J; bases not matched to a gene: 6. The DNA for the CDR3 is TGTGCCAGCAGTGAAAGTATAGCGGGGAGCTACGAGCAGTACTTC. Translation gives CASSESIAGSYEQYF.

By share of the sample, this clonotype is medium-sized. The chain carries TRBV25-1 and TRBJ2-7; D perhaps matches TRBD2 (6 bases). V shed 5 bases and J shed 5 bases, with 22 bases lying between them. This CDR3 spans 16 amino acids. The germline V gene encodes CDR1 MGHDK and CDR2 SYGVNS. The CDR3 region has the DNA TGTGCCAGCAGTTCCCTATTCGGGGGAGGCCCCAACGAGCAGTACTTC. Translation: CASSSLFGGGPNEQYF.

This clonotype was recorded many times. The chain combines TRBV7-9 with TRBJ2-1, with TRBD2 identical over 7 bases. The CDR3 spans 15 residues. V was clipped by 4 bases and J by 6 bases; unmatched bases: 9. CDR1 and CDR2 from the germline V gene are SEHNR and FQNEAQ (reference sequence). The CDR3, as DNA: TGTGCCAGCAGCTCCGTCGGAGCGGGAATCAATGAGCAGTTCTTC. Its translation is CASSSVGAGINEQFF.

Ten or more counts support this clonotype. The CDR3 spells CASRDGSWGDQFF. CDR3 sequence (DNA): TGTGCCAGCAGGGACGGAAGTTGGGGGGACCAGTTCTTC. The V call is TRBV25-1, the J call TRBJ2-1; D perhaps matches TRBD2 (6 bases). Germline assignment: CDR1 MGHDK and CDR2 SYGVNS. V was trimmed by 6 bases and J by 13 bases, leaving 19 bases between them. This CDR3 has 13 amino acids.

This chain joins TRBV18 and TRBJ2-7; D unclear. This CDR3 comprises 14 residues. Germline V CDR1 and CDR2: KGHSH, LQKENI. V was clipped by 4 bases and J by 2 bases, with 12 bases between them. CDR3 sequence: CASSLSTETYEQYF. CDR3 nucleotides: TGTGCCAGCTCACTCTCGACTGAGACCTACGAGCAGTACTTC.

This chain joins TRBV27 and TRBJ2-4; no firm D call. Germline V gene sequence: CDR1 MNHEY, CDR2 SMNVEV (reference sequence). The CDR3 has 14 residues. Trimming shortened V by 3 bases and J by 5 bases, and 11 bases separated the two germline ends. CDR3: CASSFGHGENIQYF. The CDR3 DNA reads as TGTGCCAGCAGTTTCGGGCACGGTGAAAACATTCAGTACTTC.

The V call is TRBV18, the J call TRBJ2-7; 13 nucleotides line up with TRBD2. CDR1 is KGHSH and CDR2 is LQKENI in the germline V gene. The CDR3 consists of 15 residues. Losses at the gene ends were 3 bases for V and 4 bases for J; bases not matched to a gene: 3. The DNA for the CDR3 is TGTGCCAGCTCACCCGGGACTAGCGGGAAGTACGAGCAGTACTTC. It yields the protein CASSPGTSGKYEQYF.

This rearrangement joins TRBV27 to TRBJ2-1; 12 bases map to TRBD2. The V gene's germline CDR1 is MNHEY and CDR2 SMNVEV (reference sequence). V gave up 5 bases and J gave up 6 bases; unmatched junction bases: 8. CDR3 length equals 16 residues. The CDR3 reads CASSLRLAGDGNEQFF. The CDR3 DNA follows: TGTGCCAGCAGTCTTCGACTAGCGGGAGATGGCAATGAGCAGTTCTTC.

The table lists this clonotype with many counts. CDR3 sequence (DNA): TGTGCCAGCAGCTTCAGGGGACAGGGCTACAATGAGCAGTTCTTC. Its protein is CASSFRGQGYNEQFF. This sequence joins TRBV7-3 and TRBJ2-1; 9 nucleotides match TRBD1. The length of the CDR3 is 15 residues. Losses at the gene ends were 3 bases for V and 3 bases for J; bases not matched to a gene: 3. Germline lookup yields CDR1 SGHTA and CDR2 FQGTGA.

The chain uses TRBV7-9 and TRBJ2-1; D gene unclear. CDR1 and CDR2 (germline): SEHNR, FQNEAQ (reference sequence). V dropped 5 bases and J dropped 2 bases, with 10 bases sitting between them. The CDR3 is 14 amino acids. This CDR3 is CASSVSPAYNEQFF. In DNA form, the CDR3 reads TGTGCCAGCAGCGTGAGTCCGGCCTACAATGAGCAGTTCTTC. The variable domain in full, with the rest retrieved from reference TRBV7-9 and TRBJ2-1, is DTGVSQNPRHKITKRGQNVTFRCDPISEHNRLYWYRQTLGQGPEFLTYFQNEAQLEKSRLLSDRFSAERPKGSFSTLEIQRTEQGDSAMYLCASSVSPAYNEQFFGPGTRLTVL.

The table lists this clonotype with a few counts. The chain is built from TRBV20-1 and TRBJ2-7, with D possibly being TRBD2 (5 bases). The CDR3 is 14 residues long. The V gene lost 0 bases and the J gene lost 5 bases, with 14 bases spanning the gap. Germline V gene data show CDR1 as DFQATT and CDR2 as SNEGSKA (reference sequence). The CDR3 DNA reads as TGCAGTGCTAGAGAGCCGGGAACTGGTCACGAGCAGTACTTC. Its translation: CSAREPGTGHEQYF.

The V gene is TRBV25-1, the J gene TRBJ1-6, with D unresolved. Between the trimmed V and J ends, which lost 4 bases and 4 bases, there was a span of 5 bases. The CDR3 is 13 amino acids. Germline V CDR1 and CDR2: MGHDK, SYGVNS. DNA of the CDR3: TGTGCCAGCAGTGGGGCTTATAATTCACCCCTCCACTTT. Its translation is CASSGAYNSPLHF.

This clonotype has just a few counts. This chain joins TRBV12-3 or TRBV12-4 and TRBJ2-7, with TRBD1 matching over 8 bases. Trimming at V came to 6 bases and at J to 6 bases, leaving 7 bases not matched to a gene. The CDR3 is made up of 13 amino acids. This chain's CDR3 is CASRKQGAFEQYF. The CDR3 DNA reads TGTGCCAGCAGAAAGCAGGGGGCGTTCGAGCAGTACTTC.

This clonotype has a handful of counts. The rearrangement uses TRBV7-2 and TRBJ2-5, with D perhaps TRBD2 (5 bases). The CDR3 extends over 14 amino acids. V was pared by 2 bases and J by 2 bases, with 9 bases between. In germline, CDR1 is SGHTA, CDR2 FQGNSA. The chain's CDR3 is CASSLSSGQETQYF. CDR3 nucleotide sequence: TGTGCCAGCAGCTTATCTTCGGGGCAAGAGACCCAGTACTTC.

There are a few counts of this clonotype. The genes are TRBV10-3 and TRBJ2-3, with a tentative D call TRBD2 (5 bases). V gave up 10 bases and J gave up 0 bases, with 17 bases separating them. From germline, CDR1 is ENHRY and CDR2 SYGVKD. The CDR3 has 15 amino acids. The CDR3 protein is CATWGSEKSTDTQYF. CDR3 nucleotides: TGTGCCACCTGGGGTAGCGAAAAAAGCACAGATACGCAGTATTTT.

The chain uses TRBV28 and TRBJ2-1, with TRBD2 matching 12 bases. There are 17 residues in the CDR3. With V trimmed by 6 bases and J by 9 bases, 15 bases remained unmatched. Germline values: CDR1 MDHEN, CDR2 SYDVKM. CDR3 sequence (DNA): TGTGCCAGCAGCGCTAGCGGGAGGGCCCTTATGGAAGGTGAGCAGTTCTTC. This sequence encodes CASSASGRALMEGEQFF.

This clonotype was seen only a few times. The chain is built from TRBV27 and TRBJ1-1; D gene uncertain. V lost 9 bases, J lost 4 bases, and 6 bases lay in between. The CDR3 has 10 residues. CDR1 and CDR2 from the germline V gene are MNHEY and SMNVEV (reference sequence). In DNA, the CDR3 is TGTGCCAGTAGAGGCACTGAAGCTTTCTTT. Residues: CASRGTEAFF.

The chain joins TRBV5-1 to TRBJ2-1; D gene unclear. V lost 0 bases and J lost 8, with 15 bases in between. Germline V gene data show CDR1 as SGHRS and CDR2 as YFSETQ. This CDR3 spans 15 amino acids. In DNA, the CDR3 is TGCGCCAGCAGCTTGGGGGCTAGTAAGGGTGATGAGCAGTTCTTC. Amino acids: CASSLGASKGDEQFF. The full variable domain, with the rest looked up from reference TRBV5-1 and TRBJ2-1, is KAGVTQTPRYLIKTRGQQVTLSCSPISGHRSVSWYQQTPGQGLQFLFEYFSETQRNKGNFPGRFSGRQFSNSRSEMNVSTLELGDSALYLCASSLGASKGDEQFFGPGTRLTVL.

CDR3 in amino acids: CSASARTAYNEQFF. In DNA form, the CDR3 reads TGCAGTGCTAGTGCTCGGACAGCTTACAATGAGCAGTTCTTC. The rearrangement joins TRBV20-1 to TRBJ2-1, with D maybe TRBD1 (6 bases). CDR3 length: 14 residues. Per germline, CDR1 DFQATT and CDR2 SNEGSKA (reference sequence). Trimming took 3 bases from V and 4 from J, leaving 13 bases between them.

This clonotype was picked up many times. V usage is TRBV19 and J usage is TRBJ1-4, with TRBD1 identical over 8 bases. Germline V CDR1 and CDR2: LNHDA, SQIVND (reference sequence). The CDR3 has 14 residues. J lost 8 bases, V lost 4 bases, and 6 bases had no gene match. The CDR3 nucleotides read TGTGCCAGTAGTACGGACAGGGTGGGGGAAAAACTGTTTTTT. Amino acids: CASSTDRVGEKLFF.

This clonotype came up many times. J is TRBJ1-3 and V is TRBV6-6; no firm D call. The V end lost 7 bases, the J end lost 3 bases, and 10 bases lay between the germline ends. This CDR3 contains 13 residues. CDR1 and CDR2 (germline): MNHNY, SVGAGI (reference sequence). Here the CDR3 reads CASIADIGNTIYF. The CDR3 DNA reads TGTGCCAGCATAGCAGACATTGGAAACACCATATATTTT.

The chain uses TRBV7-9 and TRBJ2-3, with 7 bases matching TRBD1. Germline CDR1 is SEHNR and CDR2 is FQNEAQ (reference sequence). After removal of 5 bases from V and 4 bases from J, the junction contained 21 bases not matched to a gene. The CDR3 loop spans 19 amino acids. The CDR3 loop reads CASSPPATSGRTGSDTQYF. The CDR3 DNA reads TGTGCCAGCAGCCCCCCCGCCACCAGCGGCCGGACAGGATCAGATACGCAGTATTTT. Drawing the rest from reference TRBV7-9 and TRBJ2-3, the complete variable domain is DTGVSQNPRHKITKRGQNVTFRCDPISEHNRLYWYRQTLGQGPEFLTYFQNEAQLEKSRLLSDRFSAERPKGSFSTLEIQRTEQGDSAMYLCASSPPATSGRTGSDTQYFGPGTRLTVL.

This rearrangement joins TRBV7-6 to TRBJ2-7; 7 bases align to TRBD1. CDR3 length equals 14 residues. V lost 0 bases, J lost 2 bases, and 1 base stayed unmatched. Germline CDR1 SGHVS, CDR2 FNYEAQ. CDR3 sequence: CASSLARGTYEQYF. Written as DNA, the CDR3 is TGTGCCAGCAGCTTAGCCAGGGGGACCTACGAGCAGTACTTC.

Ten or more counts support this clonotype. The DNA for the CDR3 is TGTGCCAGCAGCTCTCGGACAGAATCCTACGAGCAGTACTTC. Amino acids: CASSSRTESYEQYF. The chain combines TRBV7-2 with TRBJ2-7; D is perhaps TRBD1 (6 bases). Per the germline V gene, CDR1 is SGHTA and CDR2 is FQGNSA. V gave up 4 bases and J gave up 1 base, with 11 bases separating them. The CDR3 has 14 residues.

The rearrangement uses TRBV28 and TRBJ2-3; D remains unclear. V lost 4 bases and J 2 bases, leaving 10 bases between the germline ends. Germline V CDR1 and CDR2: MDHEN, SYDVKM. The CDR3 contains 14 residues. The CDR3 protein is CASSSWANTDTQYF. The CDR3 nucleotides are TGTGCCAGCAGTTCCTGGGCCAACACAGATACGCAGTATTTT.

This clonotype was seen more than once but under ten times. The gene calls are TRBV4-2 and TRBJ1-4; 7 nucleotides match TRBD1. J was trimmed by 2 bases and V by 3 bases; bases with no gene match: 6. The length of the CDR3 is 16 residues. CDR1 and CDR2 (germline): LGHNA, YNFKEQ. The CDR3 DNA sequence: TGTGCCAGCAGCCATGCCACAGGGGCCACTAATGAAAAACTGTTTTTT. Amino acids: CASSHATGATNEKLFF.

The genes are TRBV5-1 and TRBJ2-2; no firm D call. The ends were cut back, 0 bases at V and 4 bases at J, with 10 bases in the middle. Germline V gene data show CDR1 as SGHRS and CDR2 as YFSETQ. The CDR3 consists of 15 residues. The CDR3 DNA is TGCGCCAGCAGCTTGGTGAAGGGTGGCACCGGGGAGCTGTTTTTT. Translated, it gives CASSLVKGGTGELFF. The entire variable domain, with the rest obtained from reference TRBV5-1 and TRBJ2-2, is as follows: KAGVTQTPRYLIKTRGQQVTLSCSPISGHRSVSWYQQTPGQGLQFLFEYFSETQRNKGNFPGRFSGRQFSNSRSEMNVSTLELGDSALYLCASSLVKGGTGELFFGEGSRLTVL.